These 24 T cell receptor beta chains were all obtained from the same sample, sequenced in a study of blood T cells in healthy people across ages. The authors ran a second PCR of roughly 6 to 11 cycles using a sample-barcoded 5' primer and a J-beta primer mix. A single record per CDR3 protein comes from TCRdb applying MiXCR to the 5' RACE reads. The sample includes about 770,000 distinct CDR3 sequences, under 55% of them seen just once. Sequencing was carried out using blood. Receptor source: a man in his sixties in good health.

The chain carries TRBV3-1 and TRBJ2-5; 7 bases line up with TRBD1. The trim removed 0 bases at V and 2 bases at J, leaving 9 bases unmatched. CDR3 length equals 17 residues. CDR1 and CDR2 from the germline V gene are LGHDT and YNNKEL (reference sequence). DNA for the CDR3: TGTGCCAGCAGCCAAGATCGAGGGACAGCACAACAAGAGACCCAGTACTTC. This sequence encodes CASSQDRGTAQQETQYF.

This clonotype was detected only a few times. The chain combines TRBV7-2 with TRBJ2-5, with 10 positions matching TRBD2. Per the germline V gene, CDR1 is SGHTA and CDR2 is FQGNSA. This CDR3 has 15 amino acids. Trimming at V came to 5 bases and at J to 2 bases, leaving 5 bases not matched to a gene. The CDR3 sequence is CASSPQLAGQETQYF. The CDR3 DNA follows: TGTGCCAGCAGCCCCCAACTAGCGGGGCAAGAGACCCAGTACTTC.

CDR3 sequence (DNA): TGTGCCAGCAGCCAATGGACAGGGGCAGGGGAGACCCAGTACTTC. It codes for CASSQWTGAGETQYF. J is TRBJ2-4 and V is TRBV11-2; 9 bases are shared with TRBD1. The J call is in doubt because the DNA end fits TRBJ2-5 better. There are 15 residues in the CDR3. Germline CDR1 is SGHAT and CDR2 is FQNNGV.

This chain's CDR3 is CASSLRPPRTEAFF. CDR3 DNA sequence: TGTGCCAGCAGTCTAAGACCCCCGAGAACTGAAGCTTTCTTT. The chain couples TRBV28 to TRBJ1-1; no reliable D call. This CDR3 comprises 14 residues. V lost 5 bases to trimming and J lost 5 bases, with 15 bases between them. Per the germline V gene, CDR1 is MDHEN and CDR2 is SYDVKM.

This clonotype was seen a handful of times. V gene TRBV12-3 or TRBV12-4 combines with J gene TRBJ1-1; D might be TRBD1 (5 bases). V lost 6 bases and J 0 bases, leaving 11 bases between the germline ends. The CDR3 is 14 residues long. CDR3: CASSSEGLNTEAFF. The CDR3, as DNA: TGTGCCAGCAGCAGTGAGGGGTTGAACACTGAAGCTTTCTTT.

This clonotype was counted a few times. The chain joins TRBV7-9 to TRBJ1-2; a possible D gene is TRBD1 (5 bases). CDR1 is SEHNR, CDR2 FQNEAQ, per germline (reference sequence). This CDR3 has 15 amino acids. The germline V and J ends were trimmed by 3 bases and 4 bases, with 15 bases remaining between them. CDR3 sequence reads: CASSLGPGRVYGYTF. CDR3 sequence (DNA): TGTGCCAGCAGCTTGGGTCCGGGGCGCGTCTATGGCTACACCTTC.

The V call is TRBV5-4, the J call TRBJ2-7; D could derive from TRBD1 or TRBD2 (5 bases each). The J call is doubtful: the DNA matches TRBJ2-5 better. This CDR3 contains 15 residues. Germline V CDR1 and CDR2: SGHNT, YYREEE (reference sequence). CDR3 DNA: TGTGCCAGCAGCTTGGAAGGGACCGGTGGCGAGACCCAGTACTTC. Its protein is CASSLEGTGGETQYF.

The chain has TRBV9 and TRBJ2-7; 8 bases are a match to TRBD1. CDR1 is SGDLS and CDR2 is YYNGEE in the germline V gene. The length of the CDR3 is 14 residues. The junction had 10 bases not matched to a gene; V was cut back by 4 bases and J by 7 bases. The CDR3 is CASSPRTGWNEQYF. Here the CDR3 DNA reads TGTGCCAGCAGCCCCCGGACAGGGTGGAATGAGCAGTACTTC. The entire variable domain, with the rest obtained from reference TRBV9 and TRBJ2-7, is as follows: DSGVTQTPKHLITATGQRVTLRCSPRSGDLSVYWYQQSLDQGLQFLIQYYNGEERAKGNILERFSAQQFPDLHSELNLSSLELGDSALYFCASSPRTGWNEQYFGPGTRLTVT.

A few counts support this clonotype. This chain joins TRBV18 and TRBJ2-1; 7 bases fit TRBD2. Looked up from germline, CDR1 is KGHSH and CDR2 is LQKENI. The CDR3 is 14 residues long. The J segment lost 5 bases and the V segment lost 7 bases, leaving 8 bases of the junction unmatched. This chain's CDR3 is CASYPGTTDNEQFF. Here the CDR3 DNA reads TGTGCCAGCTACCCCGGGACTACCGACAATGAGCAGTTCTTC.

The V gene is TRBV11-3, the J gene TRBJ2-5, with unresolved D. This CDR3 has 13 amino acids. V shed 7 bases and J shed 5 bases, with 14 bases lying between them. CDR1 is SGHNT and CDR2 is YENEEA in the germline V gene. The CDR3 sequence: CASTTGHAETQYF. As DNA, the CDR3 is TGTGCCAGCACCACCGGGCACGCCGAGACCCAGTACTTC.

This clonotype was seen a handful of times. This chain uses TRBV20-1 with TRBJ2-7; 13 bases align to TRBD2. The CDR3 runs 15 residues. The germline V gene encodes CDR1 DFQATT and CDR2 SNEGSKA (reference sequence). Trimming removed 6 bases from V and 3 bases from J; junction bases left unmatched: 8. Here the CDR3 DNA reads TGCAGTGCCAGACTAGCGGGGGGCCCGTTCTACGAGCAGTACTTC. Protein product: CSARLAGGPFYEQYF.

The chain joins TRBV6-2 or TRBV6-3 to TRBJ2-5; no reliable D call. Germline assignment: CDR1 MNHEY and CDR2 SVGEGT. The V end was cut by 11 bases, the J end by 6 bases, with 16 bases between. This CDR3 contains 12 residues. CDR3: CASGRPKKTQYF. As DNA, the CDR3 is TGTGCCTCAGGACGTCCGAAGAAGACCCAGTACTTC.

The chain's CDR3 is CASRGKGLPVGDTQYF. The CDR3 DNA sequence: TGTGCCAGCAGGGGGAAGGGACTCCCAGTCGGGGATACGCAGTATTTT. The J gene is TRBJ2-3, the V gene TRBV2, with D perhaps matching TRBD2 (6 bases). The CDR3 spans 16 residues. V dropped 6 bases and J dropped 6 bases, with 22 bases sitting between them. CDR1 and CDR2 (germline): SNHLY, FYNNEI.

The chain employs TRBV5-1 and TRBJ1-1; D remains ambiguous. The CDR3 contains 13 residues. Between the trimmed V and J ends, which lost 7 bases and 5 bases, there was a span of 15 bases. Germline V gene sequence: CDR1 SGHRS, CDR2 YFSETQ. The CDR3 sequence is CASGILRGTEAFF. In DNA, the CDR3 is TGCGCCAGCGGTATACTAAGAGGTACTGAAGCTTTCTTT. Together with reference TRBV5-1 and TRBJ1-1, the CDR3 gives the full variable domain: KAGVTQTPRYLIKTRGQQVTLSCSPISGHRSVSWYQQTPGQGLQFLFEYFSETQRNKGNFPGRFSGRQFSNSRSEMNVSTLELGDSALYLCASGILRGTEAFFGQGTRLTVV.

This rearrangement joins TRBV6-5 to TRBJ2-2; D gene unclear. Germline V CDR1 and CDR2: MNHEY, SVGAGI. Trimming shortened V by 6 bases and J by 0 bases, and 11 bases separated the two germline ends. The CDR3 loop spans 15 amino acids. The CDR3 bases are TGTGCCAGCAGCCCCCCCGGCACGAACACCGGGGAGCTGTTTTTT. This translates into CASSPPGTNTGELFF.

The V call is TRBV7-2, the J call TRBJ2-3; D is possibly TRBD2 (5 bases). CDR3 length equals 14 residues. With 1 base removed from V and 4 bases from J, the gap between germline ends came to 9 bases. The germline V gene has CDR1 SGHTA and CDR2 FQGNSA. The DNA of the CDR3 is TGTGCCAGCAGCTTAGGGACTGCACCAGATACGCAGTATTTT. Translation gives CASSLGTAPDTQYF.

With regard to this clonotype: One end of the junction varies from germline; a read error may be responsible. CDR3 sequence: CASSLDRRGAYNSPLHF. In DNA, the CDR3 is TGTGCCAGTAGTCTAGACCGCCGCGGAGCCTATAATTCACCCCTCCACTTT. The V call is TRBV19, the J call TRBJ1-6; the D is unclear. In germline, CDR1 is LNHDA, CDR2 SQIVND (reference sequence). The CDR3 spans 17 residues.

The chain employs TRBV29-1 and TRBJ2-1, with 14 bases identical to TRBD2. The J call is uncertain, as TRBJ2-7 better fits the DNA end. Germline V lookup: CDR1 SQVTM, CDR2 ANQGSEA. The CDR3 spans 16 residues. The CDR3 region is CSEGLAGGGSYNEQYF. The DNA of the CDR3 is TGCAGCGAAGGACTAGCGGGGGGAGGGTCCTACAATGAGCAGTACTTC.

In the case of this clonotype: Germline and junction disagree at one end, which may indicate a read error. The chain employs TRBV12-3 or TRBV12-4 and TRBJ1-6; D gene unclear. The length of the CDR3 is 11 residues. CDR3 amino acids: CTSSLGSPLHF. In nucleotides, the CDR3 is TGTACCAGCAGTTTAGGATCACCCCTCCACTTT.

The chain couples TRBV5-1 to TRBJ1-2; D is perhaps TRBD1 (5 bases). Germline values: CDR1 SGHRS, CDR2 YFSETQ. V lost 5 bases and J lost 10, with 15 bases in between. The CDR3 is 12 amino acids. The CDR3 loop is CASSSTGAYYTF. In DNA form, the CDR3 reads TGCGCCAGCAGTTCGACCGGGGCCTACTACACCTTC.

In this sample, this clonotype turned up a few times. V and J are TRBV10-3 and TRBJ1-2; TRBD1 matches at 7 bases. Per germline, CDR1 ENHRY and CDR2 SYGVKD. The CDR3 totals 14 residues. The V gene end was trimmed by 2 bases and the J gene end by 0 bases; junction bases not matched to a gene: 0. CDR3 loop: CAISEQGANYGYTF. CDR3 DNA sequence: TGTGCCATCAGTGAGCAGGGGGCTAACTATGGCTACACCTTC.

Points on this clonotype: A much more abundant neighbour one base away suggests this may be a read error. The CDR3 DNA is TGCGCCAGCAGCCTTAGCGGGGGGCCAACCAAGCAGTACTTC. Translation gives CASSLSGGPTKQYF. The chain carries TRBV4-1 and TRBJ2-4, with 10 bases lining up with TRBD2. Germline-derived CDR1 and CDR2 are MGHRA and YSYEKL. The V and J ends lost 4 bases and 13 bases, in that order; junction bases with no gene match: 10. This CDR3 is built from 14 residues.

This clonotype occurred many times. One end of the junction does not line up with germline, which may come from a read error. The J gene is TRBJ2-7, the V gene TRBV27, with 8 bases matching TRBD1. CDR1 is MNHEY, CDR2 SMNVEV, per germline (reference sequence). This CDR3 has 14 amino acids. The CDR3 sequence is CASSYATGGYEQYF. CDR3 DNA sequence: TGCGCCAGCAGCTACGCCACAGGGGGCTACGAGCAGTACTTC.

The CDR3 spells CATSDSLKPLQETQYF. Here the CDR3 DNA reads TGTGCCACCAGTGACAGCTTGAAGCCCCTGCAAGAGACCCAGTACTTC. V is TRBV24-1 and J is TRBJ2-5; no firm D call. Germline-derived CDR1 and CDR2 are KGHDR and SFDVKD. V was trimmed by 4 bases and J by 2 bases, leaving 16 bases between them. The CDR3 has 16 residues.